Each of the 5 T cell receptor beta chains below was sequenced from the same sample in a study of graft-versus-host responses after intestinal transplantation. These TCRs are of unknown antigen specificity. Data came from immunoSEQ multiplex PCR; TCRdb stores just in-frame clones and leaves some out. The table records some 120,000 clones, 93% of them present only once. The starting material was unstimulated CD8+ T cells sorted from spleen or lymph node cells, obtained before transplant. The receptors were sampled from a human donor who was the organ donor for an intestinal transplant.

This clone appeared once. The rearrangement uses TRBV7-5 and TRBJ2-7; the table calls TRBD1, which could not be checked here. TRBV7-5 is a recognized pseudogene. CDR3 size: 21 residues. The CDR3 region has the DNA TGTGCCAGAAGCTTACTTTTTAGGGGACAGTCCCCCCAGAAGTATAGATACGAGCAGTACTTC. This encodes CARSLLFRGQSPQKYRYEQYF.

The J gene is TRBJ2-1, the V gene TRBV19; a weak D match, TRBD1 (6 bases). CDR3 size: 15 residues. Trimming removed 3 bases at V and 3 bases at J, with 12 bases between. The germline V gene encodes CDR1 LNHDA and CDR2 SQIVND (reference sequence). CDR3 in amino acids: CASSISSTGYNEQFF. CDR3 DNA: TGTGCCAGTAGTATTAGTTCGACAGGCTACAATGAGCAGTTCTTC.

The chain joins TRBV27 to TRBJ1-1; D is uncertain. Per germline, CDR1 MNHEY and CDR2 SMNVEV (reference sequence). V was cut by 4 bases and J by 1 base, with 7 bases left in between. The CDR3 is 13 amino acids. The CDR3 DNA reads TGTGCCAGCAGTTGGACTCCGAACACTGAAGCTTTCTTT. It specifies CASSWTPNTEAFF.

CDR3 sequence reads: CASSLDTRVTDTQYF. The CDR3 bases are TGTGCCAGCAGCTTGGACACGAGGGTGACAGATACGCAGTATTTT. The V call is TRBV5-6, the J call TRBJ2-3; a possible D gene is TRBD2 (5 bases). Trimming stripped 0 bases from V and 3 bases from J, with 11 bases between. CDR1 SGHDT and CDR2 YYEEEE come from the germline V gene. The CDR3 runs 15 residues.

This chain connects TRBV7-8 to TRBJ1-2, with 8 bases that match TRBD1. This CDR3 contains 15 residues. Looked up from germline, CDR1 is SGHVS and CDR2 is FQNEAQ. With V trimmed by 1 base and J by 7 bases, 8 bases remained unmatched. This CDR3 reads CASSLVVRGRGGYTF. The CDR3 DNA reads TGTGCCAGCAGCTTAGTAGTCAGGGGGCGCGGTGGCTACACCTTC.